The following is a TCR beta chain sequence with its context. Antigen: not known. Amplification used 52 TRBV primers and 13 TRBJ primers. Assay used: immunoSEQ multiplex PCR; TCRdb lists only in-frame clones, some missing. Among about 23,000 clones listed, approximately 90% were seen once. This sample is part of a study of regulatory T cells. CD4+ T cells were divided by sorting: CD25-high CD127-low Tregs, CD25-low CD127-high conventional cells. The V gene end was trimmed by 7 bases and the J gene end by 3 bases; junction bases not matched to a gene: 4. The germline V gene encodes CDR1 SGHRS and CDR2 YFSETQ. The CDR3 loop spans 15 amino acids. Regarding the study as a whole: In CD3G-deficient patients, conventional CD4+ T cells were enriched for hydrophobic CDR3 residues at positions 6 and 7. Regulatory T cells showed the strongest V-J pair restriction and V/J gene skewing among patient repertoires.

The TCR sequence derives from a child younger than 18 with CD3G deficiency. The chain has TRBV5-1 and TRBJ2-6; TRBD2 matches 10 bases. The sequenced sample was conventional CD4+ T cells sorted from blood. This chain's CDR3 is CASGRLAGGANVLTF. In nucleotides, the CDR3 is TGCGCCAGCGGCCGACTAGCGGGTGGGGCCAACGTCCTGACTTTC.